The next 8 T cell receptor beta chains were all read from a single sample in a study of response to subunit inactivated influenza vaccine. TCRdb reanalysed the RT-PCR reads using MiXCR and keeps one entry per CDR3 protein. The sample shows fewer than 750,000 distinct CDR3 sequences, less than 15% of them seen only once. Sequences were derived from PBMCs from blood, sampled roughly 12 days after vaccination. Receptors originate from a man over 45 who received an inactivated influenza vaccine.

This clonotype was recorded once. The rearrangement joins TRBV6-1 to TRBJ2-5; 9 bases fit TRBD1. The CDR3 is 14 residues long. Per germline, CDR1 MNHNS and CDR2 SASEGT. The V gene end was trimmed by 6 bases and the J gene end by 7 bases; junction bases not matched to a gene: 9. This CDR3 reads CASRRQGGGLTQYF. As DNA, the CDR3 is TGTGCCAGCAGAAGACAGGGGGGGGGGTTGACCCAGTACTTC.

This clonotype showed up just a few times. The V gene is TRBV6-2 or TRBV6-3, the J gene TRBJ2-1, with 9 bases identical to TRBD2. With 3 bases clipped from V and 7 bases from J, the junction kept 7 bases outside the gene matches. The germline V gene encodes CDR1 MNHEY and CDR2 SVGEGT. This CDR3 is 15 amino acids long. The CDR3 spells CASSYEAGGLNEQFF. The DNA for the CDR3 is TGTGCCAGCAGTTATGAAGCGGGAGGTCTGAATGAGCAGTTCTTC.

This clonotype was seen a few times. This chain connects TRBV7-2 to TRBJ1-3; the D is unclear. This CDR3 comprises 14 residues. Germline loops: CDR1 SGHTA, CDR2 FQGNSA. V lost 1 base and J lost 4, with 8 bases in between. CDR3 DNA: TGTGCCAGCAGCTTAGAAGGGAGAGGAAACACCATATATTTT. Translation gives CASSLEGRGNTIYF.

The chain has TRBV7-9 and TRBJ2-3, with D possibly being TRBD2 (6 bases). Germline lookup yields CDR1 SEHNR and CDR2 FQNEAQ (reference sequence). Trimming took off 2 bases at V and 2 bases at J, with 11 bases between the two ends. The CDR3 spans 15 residues. The CDR3 region has the DNA TGTGCCAGCAGCTTAAATAGCGGATACACAGATACGCAGTATTTT. This translates into CASSLNSGYTDTQYF. The variable domain in full, completed from reference TRBV7-9 and TRBJ2-3, reads DTGVSQNPRHKITKRGQNVTFRCDPISEHNRLYWYRQTLGQGPEFLTYFQNEAQLEKSRLLSDRFSAERPKGSFSTLEIQRTEQGDSAMYLCASSLNSGYTDTQYFGPGTRLTVL.

The V and J genes are TRBV24-1 and TRBJ2-1; 9 positions match TRBD1. After removal of 4 bases from V and 6 bases from J, the junction contained 3 bases not matched to a gene. This CDR3 is 14 amino acids long. Germline assignment: CDR1 KGHDR and CDR2 SFDVKD. CDR3 protein: CATSDSGQGNEQFF. CDR3 DNA sequence: TGTGCCACCAGTGACTCGGGACAGGGCAATGAGCAGTTCTTC.

This chain connects TRBV18 to TRBJ1-1; D gene uncertain. V lost 0 bases, J lost 5 bases, and 7 bases lay in between. Germline V gives CDR1 KGHSH, CDR2 LQKENI. The CDR3 is made up of 13 amino acids. This CDR3 is CASSPPAGTEAFF. CDR3 DNA: TGTGCCAGCTCACCACCGGCCGGGACTGAAGCTTTCTTT. The full variable domain, in which reference TRBV18 and TRBJ1-1 provide the parts outside the CDR3, is NAGVMQNPRHLVRRRGQEARLRCSPMKGHSHVYWYRQLPEEGLKFMVYLQKENIIDESGMPKERFSAEFPKEGPSILRIQQVVRGDSAAYFCASSPPAGTEAFFGQGTRLTVV.

This clonotype was recorded many times. The chain combines TRBV7-2 with TRBJ2-5; D is possibly TRBD1 (5 bases). Germline V lookup: CDR1 SGHTA, CDR2 FQGNSA. Trimming cost V 2 bases and J 4 bases, with 8 bases left between them. The CDR3 is 13 amino acids. CDR3 sequence reads: CASSLSQGETQYF. CDR3 nucleotide sequence: TGTGCCAGCAGCTTATCGCAGGGAGAGACCCAGTACTTC.

The chain couples TRBV14 to TRBJ2-5; 12 bases are a match to TRBD2. Germline-derived CDR1 and CDR2 are SGHDN and FVKESK. This CDR3 has 15 residues. V lost 4 bases and J lost 5; bases outside the gene matches: 5. CDR3 amino acids: CASSLGLAGIETQYF. CDR3 coding DNA: TGTGCCAGCAGCCTAGGACTAGCGGGAATCGAGACCCAGTACTTC.